This T cell receptor beta chain is from a study of blood T cell repertoires in COVID-19. Study as a whole: Spain, Italy and the United States supplied samples that represented acute and convalescent COVID-19. Sources were T cells, B-cell-depleted T cells, or PBMCs; the material itself was cDNA or gDNA.

The trim removed 0 bases at V and 6 bases at J, leaving 2 bases unmatched. The germline V gene has CDR1 SGHTA and CDR2 FQGNSA. CDR3 length equals 13 residues. This clone came up a few times. In the authors' methods: Amplification with reference gene primers provided the estimates of nucleated cell counts. The protocol was immunoSEQ multiplex PCR, while the TCRdb copy is restricted to in-frame clones and leaves out a portion. The V and J calls and clone size come from that table; D and trimming were worked out from the DNA. The table includes roughly 100,000 clones, about four fifths detected once. The sequence was collected from a human donor in a cohort sampled during active COVID-19. J is TRBJ2-7 and V is TRBV7-2; TRBD1 aligns across 7 bases. Sequences were obtained from peripheral blood. CDR3 region: CASSLADRTEQYF. In DNA, the CDR3 is TGTGCCAGCAGCTTAGCGGACAGGACCGAGCAGTACTTC.